One and the same sample provided the 19 T cell receptor beta chains below, sequenced in a study of T cell responses to AZD1222 COVID-19 vaccine. Clones were sequenced by immunoSEQ multiplex PCR, and TCRdb holds only the in-frame ones, with some missing. The sample carries about 78,000 clones, over 80% recorded once. The sequenced sample was peripheral blood, obtained on day 0 of AZD1222 vaccination. The source is an adult in good health.

J is TRBJ2-7 and V is TRBV6-6, with 9 positions matching TRBD1. CDR3 length equals 14 residues. Germline trimming cut 8 bases from V and 3 bases from J; bases unmatched to any gene: 8. Germline V gene lookup returns CDR1 MNHNY and CDR2 SVGAGI (reference sequence). Here the CDR3 DNA reads TGTGCCAGCGCCCCGGGACAGGGAAGCTACGAGCAGTACTTC. Its translation is CASAPGQGSYEQYF.

This clone occurred once. V is TRBV27 and J is TRBJ1-1; no reliable D call. Per the germline V gene, CDR1 is MNHEY and CDR2 is SMNVEV (reference sequence). The CDR3 totals 17 residues. V was cut by 1 base and J by 0 bases, with 15 bases left in between. The CDR3 DNA sequence: TGTGCCAGCAGTTTATATTTCACGGCAGGCATGAACACTGAAGCTTTCTTT. It codes for CASSLYFTAGMNTEAFF.

This clone was counted only a few times. V is TRBV4-3 and J is TRBJ1-2; 7 bases are shared with TRBD1. CDR3 length equals 15 residues. After removal of 4 bases from V and 1 base from J, the junction contained 6 bases not matched to a gene. Germline V gene sequence: CDR1 LGHNA, CDR2 YSLEER. The CDR3 sequence: CASSRQDRSNYGYTF. CDR3 DNA sequence: TGCGCCAGCAGCCGGCAGGACAGGAGTAACTATGGCTACACCTTC.

The rearrangement joins TRBV9 to TRBJ2-1, with D tentatively TRBD2 (6 bases). The CDR3 contains 14 residues. V lost 3 bases, J lost 1 base, and 8 bases lay in between. The germline gives CDR1 SGDLS, CDR2 YYNGEE. Written as DNA, the CDR3 is TGTGCCAGCAGCGGCGGGACTTCCTACAATGAGCAGTTCTTC. It is translated as CASSGGTSYNEQFF.

The chain employs TRBV5-6 and TRBJ2-1; TRBD2 aligns across 10 bases. With V trimmed by 2 bases and J by 4 bases, 15 bases remained unmatched. The V gene's germline CDR1 is SGHDT and CDR2 YYEEEE. The CDR3 runs 19 residues. CDR3 coding DNA: TGTGCCAGCAGCTTTAGCTGGACTAGCGGCGGGAGAGGTTACAATGAGCAGTTCTTC. Encoded protein: CASSFSWTSGGRGYNEQFF.

The rearrangement links TRBV7-2 to TRBJ1-2, with 7 nucleotides matching TRBD1. The V gene's germline CDR1 is SGHTA and CDR2 FQGNSA. V was pared by 5 bases and J by 4 bases, with 7 bases of the junction left unmatched. CDR3 size: 14 residues. CDR3 coding DNA: TGTGCCAGCAGCCCTCAGGGGGAGGGCTATGGCTACACCTTC. This encodes CASSPQGEGYGYTF.

This rearrangement joins TRBV6-6 to TRBJ1-3; tentative D call: TRBD1 (6 bases). In germline, CDR1 is MNHNY, CDR2 SVGAGI (reference sequence). The V end was cut by 6 bases, the J end by 4 bases, with 19 bases between. This CDR3 has 16 residues. The CDR3 spells CASSSSRGAVGNTIYF. For the CDR3, the DNA is TGTGCCAGCAGCTCCAGTCGGGGGGCGGTCGGAAACACCATATATTTT.

This clone was detected a few times. The chain joins TRBV5-4 to TRBJ1-4; D might be TRBD1 (5 bases). Germline assignment: CDR1 SGHNT and CDR2 YYREEE (reference sequence). V shed 0 bases and J shed 8 bases, with 14 bases lying between them. CDR3 length: 15 residues. The CDR3: CASSLAGGRGEKLFF. CDR3 DNA sequence: TGTGCCAGCAGCTTGGCCGGGGGAAGAGGCGAAAAACTGTTTTTT.

On this clone itself: One junction end disagrees with the germline gene, perhaps due to a read error. The chain couples TRBV2 to TRBJ1-2; no firm D call. Germline CDR1 SNHLY, CDR2 FYNNEI. The CDR3 is made up of 15 amino acids. CDR3 region: CASTELNGGTDGYTF. In DNA form, the CDR3 reads TGTGCCAGCACTGAATTGAACGGAGGAACTGATGGCTACACCTTC.

This clone was detected only once. The junction and the germline gene differ at one end; a read error may be behind it. The chain is built from TRBV19 and TRBJ1-1; TRBD1 is a possible D gene (6 bases). This CDR3 region has 19 residues. CDR1 is LNHDA, CDR2 SQIVND, per germline (reference sequence). Here the CDR3 DNA reads TGTGCAAGTATTCTGGGGGGAAAACGGGCAGGGACTCAGGGGACTGAAGCTTTCTTT. Translating it yields CASILGGKRAGTQGTEAFF. The whole variable domain, remainder taken from reference TRBV19 and TRBJ1-1, is DGGITQSPKYLFRKEGQNVTLSCEQNLNHDAMYWYRQDPGQGLRLIYYSQIVNDFQKGDIAEGYSVSREKKESFPLTVTSAQKNPTAFYLCASILGGKRAGTQGTEAFFGQGTRLTVV.

The genes are TRBV5-8 and TRBJ1-5; TRBD1 is a possible D gene (5 bases). CDR1 is SGHTS, CDR2 YDEGEE, per germline. This CDR3 contains 15 residues. V lost 2 bases, J lost 11 bases, and 20 bases lay in between. DNA of the CDR3: TGTGCCAGCAGCTTAATGGTACAGGAGATGAGGTCCCAGCATTTT. It yields the protein CASSLMVQEMRSQHF.

The rearrangement links TRBV5-6 to TRBJ1-1; D ambiguous. There are 14 residues in the CDR3. Trimming took off 0 bases at V and 1 base at J, with 7 bases between the two ends. Germline assignment: CDR1 SGHDT and CDR2 YYEEEE. The CDR3 sequence: CASSLVGKNTEAFF. The CDR3, as DNA: TGTGCCAGCAGCTTGGTCGGGAAGAACACTGAAGCTTTCTTT.

This clone occurred a few times. CDR3 DNA: TGTGCCAGCAGTGAAAGCGACACGAACACCGGGGAGCTGTTTTTT. Amino acids: CASSESDTNTGELFF. The genes are TRBV2 and TRBJ2-2; D is uncertain. The CDR3 runs to 15 residues. V shed 2 bases and J shed 0 bases, with 7 bases lying between them. CDR1 is SNHLY and CDR2 is FYNNEI in the germline V gene.

The CDR3 DNA sequence: TGTGCCACCAGCAGAGTAGAGGACTCCTACGAGCAGTACTTC. This sequence encodes CATSRVEDSYEQYF. The rearrangement links TRBV15 to TRBJ2-7; the D is unclear. Trimming left V 1 base short and J 0 bases short, with 7 bases between. The CDR3 runs to 14 residues. CDR1 and CDR2 (germline): LNHNV, YYDKDF (reference sequence).

This clone was seen once. The chain employs TRBV5-1 and TRBJ2-1; 8 nucleotides agree with TRBD2. V shed 0 bases, J shed 7 bases, and the junction held 6 bases outside the gene matches. The CDR3 runs to 15 residues. The germline CDR1 and CDR2 sequences are SGHRS and YFSETQ. The CDR3 DNA follows: TGCGCCAGCAGCTTGGCCGGACAGCGGGGGAATGAGCAGTTCTTC. The encoded protein is CASSLAGQRGNEQFF.

The rearrangement joins TRBV5-6 to TRBJ1-1; D is unresolved. V was clipped by 0 bases and J by 3 bases, with 6 bases between them. There are 13 residues in the CDR3. CDR1 is SGHDT, CDR2 YYEEEE, per germline. The CDR3, as DNA: TGTGCCAGCAGCTTGGGGGCCTACACTGAAGCTTTCTTT. This sequence encodes CASSLGAYTEAFF.

The V gene is TRBV7-9, the J gene TRBJ2-7, with 11 bases aligning to TRBD1. In germline, CDR1 is SEHNR, CDR2 FQNEAQ (reference sequence). This CDR3 has 15 residues. J lost 5 bases, V lost 5 bases, and 8 bases had no gene match. This chain's CDR3 is CASSPGQGATHEQYF. The CDR3 DNA follows: TGTGCCAGCAGCCCAGGACAGGGGGCGACCCACGAGCAGTACTTC. The variable domain in full, completed from reference TRBV7-9 and TRBJ2-7, reads DTGVSQNPRHKITKRGQNVTFRCDPISEHNRLYWYRQTLGQGPEFLTYFQNEAQLEKSRLLSDRFSAERPKGSFSTLEIQRTEQGDSAMYLCASSPGQGATHEQYFGPGTRLTVT.

The chain combines TRBV7-9 with TRBJ1-5, with 7 bases that match TRBD1. Per germline, CDR1 SEHNR and CDR2 FQNEAQ (reference sequence). Unmatched junction bases numbered 9, after V lost 5 bases and J lost 5 bases. CDR3 size: 15 residues. CDR3 sequence reads: CASSHGTARDQPQHF. The CDR3 DNA follows: TGTGCCAGCAGCCATGGGACAGCTCGCGATCAGCCCCAGCATTTT.

This chain links TRBV13 with TRBJ2-1, with 12 bases fitting TRBD2. This CDR3 region has 15 residues. V lost 6 bases to trimming and J lost 4 bases; unmatched junction nucleotides: 4. Germline V gene lookup returns CDR1 PRHDT and CDR2 FYEKMQ (reference sequence). Written as DNA, the CDR3 is TGTGCCAGCAGTCGACTAGCGGGGGATTACAATGAGCAGTTCTTC. Translated: CASSRLAGDYNEQFF.